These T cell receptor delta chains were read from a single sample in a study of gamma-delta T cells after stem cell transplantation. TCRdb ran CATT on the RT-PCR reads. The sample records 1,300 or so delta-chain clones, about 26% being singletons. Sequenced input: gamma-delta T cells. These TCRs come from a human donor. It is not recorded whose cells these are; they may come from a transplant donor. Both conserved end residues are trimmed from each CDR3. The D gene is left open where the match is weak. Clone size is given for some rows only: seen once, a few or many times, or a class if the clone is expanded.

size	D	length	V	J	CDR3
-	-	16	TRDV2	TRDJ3	ACDTVGDLSWDTRQMF
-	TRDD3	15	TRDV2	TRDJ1	ACDTVTGGPYTDKLI
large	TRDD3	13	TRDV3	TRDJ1	AFVFYGGMADKLI
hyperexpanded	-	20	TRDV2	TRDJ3	ACDTAESLSAAGSWDTRQMF
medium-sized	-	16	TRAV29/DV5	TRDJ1	SVLLCSKRRLEADKLI
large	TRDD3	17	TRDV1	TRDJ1	ALAPCTGDTPLYTDKLI
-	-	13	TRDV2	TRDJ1	ACGDLTECTDKLI
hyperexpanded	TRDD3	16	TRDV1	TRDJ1	ALGEIRTRRLGDNKLI
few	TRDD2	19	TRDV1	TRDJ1	ALGEPLPRLPTPTYTDKLI
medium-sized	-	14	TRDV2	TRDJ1	ACDTWGPGDTDKLI
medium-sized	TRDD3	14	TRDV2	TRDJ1	ACDPLFLQLGDHLI
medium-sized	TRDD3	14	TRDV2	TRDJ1	ACDLLGEGVTDKLI
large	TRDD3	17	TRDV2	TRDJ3	ACDSTGDPSSWDTRQMF
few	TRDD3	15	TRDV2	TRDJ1	ACDRLGDTPPTDKLI
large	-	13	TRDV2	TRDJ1	ACDFVLGSGDKLI
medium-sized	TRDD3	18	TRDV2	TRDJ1	ACDPVLGDTPDERTDKLI
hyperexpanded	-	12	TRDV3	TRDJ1	AFLNGNEDDKLI
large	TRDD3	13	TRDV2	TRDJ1	ACDFVLGDTGKLI
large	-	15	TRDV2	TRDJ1	ACDPLTGKNYTDKLI
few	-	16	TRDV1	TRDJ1	ALGEWDWAHAYTDKLT
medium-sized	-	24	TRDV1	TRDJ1	ALGVIFPALGVGSPNPKSYTDKLI
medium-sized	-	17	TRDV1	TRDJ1	ALGHFPPWGSRRTDKLI
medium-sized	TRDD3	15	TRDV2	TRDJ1	ACDTLGAPLYADKLI
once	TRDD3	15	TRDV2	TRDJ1	ACDPLLGDNGIDKLI
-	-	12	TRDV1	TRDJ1	ALGGIPPSDKLI
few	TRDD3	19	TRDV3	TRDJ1	AFPSDILGETSGAYTDKLI
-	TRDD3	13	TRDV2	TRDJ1	ACDILGAYTDKLI
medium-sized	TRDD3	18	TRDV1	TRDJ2	ALGESKRHRGYREAAQLF
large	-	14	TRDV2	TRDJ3	ACDPSSSWDTRQMF
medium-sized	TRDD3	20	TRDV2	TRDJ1	ACDGVGAQAPRTGGYADKLI
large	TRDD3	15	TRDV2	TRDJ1	ACLRLGGSSGSDKLI
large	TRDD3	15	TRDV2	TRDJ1	ACDTPGLSGIHGKLI
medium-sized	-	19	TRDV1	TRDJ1	ALGELLKFPTPLPYTDKLI
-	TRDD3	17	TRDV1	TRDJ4	ALGEYFWYWGPRDRPLI
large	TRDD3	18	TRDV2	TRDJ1	ACDLFPRSSGDQNTDKLI
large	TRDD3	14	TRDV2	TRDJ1	ACDELTGGYIDKLI
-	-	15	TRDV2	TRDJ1	ACDTPGDRPYTDKLI
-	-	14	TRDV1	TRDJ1	ALGERWENYTDKLI
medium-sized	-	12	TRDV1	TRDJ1	ALGELLPTDKLI
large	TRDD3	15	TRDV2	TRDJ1	ACDTVLTGGYANKLI
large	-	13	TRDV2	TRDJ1	ACDRLGPQADKLI
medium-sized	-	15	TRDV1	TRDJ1	ALGEISYILPTDKLI
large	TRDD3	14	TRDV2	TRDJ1	ACDNMGDTITDKLI
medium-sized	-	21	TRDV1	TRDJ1	ALGEHRSLTRTLLGADTDKLI
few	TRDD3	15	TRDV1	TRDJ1	ALGEHPSLGDTDKLI